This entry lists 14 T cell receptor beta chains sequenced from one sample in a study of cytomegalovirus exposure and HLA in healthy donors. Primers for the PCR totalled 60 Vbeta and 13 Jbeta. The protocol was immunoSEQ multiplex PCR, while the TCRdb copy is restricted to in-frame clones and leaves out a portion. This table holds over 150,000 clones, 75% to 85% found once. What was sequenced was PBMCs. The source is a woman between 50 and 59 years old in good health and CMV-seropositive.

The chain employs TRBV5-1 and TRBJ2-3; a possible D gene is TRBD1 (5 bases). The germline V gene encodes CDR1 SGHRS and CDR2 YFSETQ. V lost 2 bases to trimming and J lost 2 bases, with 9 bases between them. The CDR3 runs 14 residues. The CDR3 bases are TGCGCCAGCAGCTTAGGGGCCTACACAGATACGCAGTATTTT. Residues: CASSLGAYTDTQYF.

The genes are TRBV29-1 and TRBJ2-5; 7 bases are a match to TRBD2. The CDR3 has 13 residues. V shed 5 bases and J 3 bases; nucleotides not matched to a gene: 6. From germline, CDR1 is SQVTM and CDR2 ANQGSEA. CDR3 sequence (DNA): TGCAGCGTTTACACAAGCGGGGAAGAGACCCAGTACTTC. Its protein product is CSVYTSGEETQYF.

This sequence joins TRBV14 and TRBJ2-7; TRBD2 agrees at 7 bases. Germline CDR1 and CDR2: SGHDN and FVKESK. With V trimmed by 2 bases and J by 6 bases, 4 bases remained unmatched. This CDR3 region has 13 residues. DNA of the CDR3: TGTGCCAGCAGCCAACGACTAGCCTCCGAGCAGTACTTC. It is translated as CASSQRLASEQYF. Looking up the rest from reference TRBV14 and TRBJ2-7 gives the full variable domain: EAGVTQFPSHSVIEKGQTVTLRCDPISGHDNLYWYRRVMGKEIKFLLHFVKESKQDESGMPNNRFLAERTGGTYSTLKVQPAELEDSGVYFCASSQRLASEQYFGPGTRLTVT.

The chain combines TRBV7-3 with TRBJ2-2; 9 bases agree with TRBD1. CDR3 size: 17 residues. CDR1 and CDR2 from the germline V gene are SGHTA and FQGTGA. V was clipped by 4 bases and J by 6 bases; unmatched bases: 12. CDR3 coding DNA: TGTGCCAGCAGCTCAACAGGGGGCAGTAATAGAGCCGGGGAGCTGTTTTTT. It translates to CASSSTGGSNRAGELFF.

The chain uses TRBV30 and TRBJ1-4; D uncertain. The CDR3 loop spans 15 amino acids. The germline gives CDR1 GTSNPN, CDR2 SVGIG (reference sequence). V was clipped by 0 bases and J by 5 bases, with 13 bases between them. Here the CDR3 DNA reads TGTGCCTGGAGTGTTATTAGTCATCGGAATGAAAAACTGTTTTTT. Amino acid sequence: CAWSVISHRNEKLFF.

This chain's CDR3 is CASSGAHRGYTF. DNA of the CDR3: TGTGCCAGTAGTGGGGCACATAGGGGCTACACCTTC. This chain uses TRBV19 with TRBJ1-2; D is possibly TRBD1 (5 bases). Trimming stripped 5 bases from V and 8 bases from J, with 12 bases between. Germline CDR1 reads LNHDA; CDR2 reads SQIVND (reference sequence). This CDR3 is 12 amino acids long.

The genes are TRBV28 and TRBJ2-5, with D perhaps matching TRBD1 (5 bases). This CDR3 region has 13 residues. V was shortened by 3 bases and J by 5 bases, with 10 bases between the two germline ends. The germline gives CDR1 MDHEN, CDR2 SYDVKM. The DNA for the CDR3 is TGTGCCAGCAGTTTGCAGGGTGCGGAGACCCAGTACTTC. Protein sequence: CASSLQGAETQYF.

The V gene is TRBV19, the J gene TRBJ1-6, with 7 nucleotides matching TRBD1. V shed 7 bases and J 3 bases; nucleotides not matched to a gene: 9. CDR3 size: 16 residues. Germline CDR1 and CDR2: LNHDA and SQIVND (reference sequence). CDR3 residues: CASKGFQGDYNSPLHF. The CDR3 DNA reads TGTGCCAGTAAGGGCTTTCAGGGGGACTATAATTCACCCCTCCACTTT.

The DNA of the CDR3 is TGCGCCAGCAGTCATCTCCGGACAGGGGGGTGGGAGACCCAGTACTTC. This gives the protein CASSHLRTGGWETQYF. The rearrangement links TRBV23-1 to TRBJ2-5, with 10 bases that match TRBD1. TRBV23-1 is an ORF; its function is uncertain. The junction had 9 bases not matched to a gene; V was cut back by 3 bases and J by 5 bases. The CDR3 is made up of 16 amino acids.

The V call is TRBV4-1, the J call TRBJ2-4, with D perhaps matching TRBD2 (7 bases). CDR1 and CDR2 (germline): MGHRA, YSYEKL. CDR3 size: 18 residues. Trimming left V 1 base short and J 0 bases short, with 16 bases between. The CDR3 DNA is TGCGCCAGCAGCCAAGTGTTAGGCGGGGGCTTAGCCAAAAACATTCAGTACTTC. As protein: CASSQVLGGGLAKNIQYF.

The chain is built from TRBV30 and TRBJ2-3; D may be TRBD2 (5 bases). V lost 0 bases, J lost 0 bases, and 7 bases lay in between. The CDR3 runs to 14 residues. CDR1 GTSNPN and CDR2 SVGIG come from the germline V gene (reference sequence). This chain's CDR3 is CAWSVRRSTDTQYF. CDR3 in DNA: TGTGCCTGGAGTGTTCGGAGGAGCACAGATACGCAGTATTTT.

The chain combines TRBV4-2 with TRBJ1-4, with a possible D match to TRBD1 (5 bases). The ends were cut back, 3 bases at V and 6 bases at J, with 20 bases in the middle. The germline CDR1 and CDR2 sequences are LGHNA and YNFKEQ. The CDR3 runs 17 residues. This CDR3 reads CASSHASLGAWDEKLFF. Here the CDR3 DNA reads TGTGCCAGCAGCCACGCCTCATTAGGGGCGTGGGATGAAAAACTGTTTTTT.

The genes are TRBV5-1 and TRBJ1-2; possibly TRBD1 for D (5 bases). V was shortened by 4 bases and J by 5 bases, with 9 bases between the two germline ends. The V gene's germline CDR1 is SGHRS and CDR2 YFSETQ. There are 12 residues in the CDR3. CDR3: CASSVDKYGYTF. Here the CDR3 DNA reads TGCGCCAGCAGCGTGGACAAGTATGGCTACACCTTC.

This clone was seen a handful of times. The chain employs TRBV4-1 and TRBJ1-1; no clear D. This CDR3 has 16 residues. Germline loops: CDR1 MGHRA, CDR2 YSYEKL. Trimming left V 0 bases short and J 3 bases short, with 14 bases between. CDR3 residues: CASSQDRGRIYTEAFF. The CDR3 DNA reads TGCGCCAGCAGCCAAGATCGCGGCCGTATATACACTGAAGCTTTCTTT.